These 24 T cell receptor beta chains were all obtained from the same sample, sequenced in a study of T-cell reconstitution after alpha-beta-depleted transplantation in children. The TCRbeta library incorporated unique molecular identifiers. MiXCR was run by TCRdb on the PCR reads, yielding one entry per CDR3 protein. Of about a million distinct CDR3 sequences in the sample, about 30% were seen once. The sample here was PBMCs, mostly from graft donor cells, taken 360 days after TCRalphabeta/CD19-depleted stem cell transplant. Source of these receptors: a boy under three years old who had a stem cell transplant for SCID, so the T cells may come from the graft donor.

V usage is TRBV4-2 and J usage is TRBJ1-1; D unclear. The CDR3 totals 15 residues. Germline CDR1 reads LGHNA; CDR2 reads YNFKEQ. V was trimmed by 6 bases and J by 0 bases, leaving 14 bases between them. The DNA for the CDR3 is TGTGCCAGCAGGGAGGGTGTGGTCATGAACACTGAAGCTTTCTTT. This gives the protein CASREGVVMNTEAFF.

The chain has TRBV4-2 and TRBJ2-3; 9 bases are shared with TRBD2. V lost 0 bases, J lost 4 bases, and 8 bases stayed unmatched. This CDR3 region has 17 residues. Germline values: CDR1 LGHNA, CDR2 YNFKEQ. DNA for the CDR3: TGTGCCAGCAGCCAAGATCGGGCGGGGGGGCTGGCAGATACGCAGTATTTT. Residues: CASSQDRAGGLADTQYF.

This clonotype was detected a few times. V usage is TRBV12-3 or TRBV12-4 and J usage is TRBJ2-2; the D gene is possibly TRBD2 (5 bases). The CDR3 is made up of 17 amino acids. The V end was cut by 6 bases, the J end by 5 bases, with 22 bases between. The CDR3 sequence is CASSSRGGRRPTGELFF. CDR3 coding DNA: TGTGCCAGCAGCTCCCGCGGAGGCAGGCGTCCTACCGGGGAGCTGTTTTTT.

This clonotype has only a few counts. This chain joins TRBV5-1 and TRBJ2-1; 7 bases match TRBD1. J lost 0 bases, V lost 3 bases, and 6 bases had no gene match. The CDR3 runs 16 residues. Germline CDR1 SGHRS, CDR2 YFSETQ. CDR3 sequence (DNA): TGCGCCAGCAGCTATGGGACAGTTACCTCCTACAATGAGCAGTTCTTC. Protein: CASSYGTVTSYNEQFF.

This clonotype was detected a few times. The chain has TRBV10-3 and TRBJ2-1; 11 bases map to TRBD2. Germline V gene lookup returns CDR1 ENHRY and CDR2 SYGVKD. The CDR3 length is 17 residues. The junction had 5 bases not matched to a gene; V was cut back by 0 bases and J by 4 bases. The DNA of the CDR3 is TGTGCCATCAGTGAGTCGCGTCCTAGCGGGGGGTACAATGAGCAGTTCTTC. Protein sequence: CAISESRPSGGYNEQFF.

This clonotype occurred a few times. V usage is TRBV5-1 and J usage is TRBJ2-1; D is undetermined. Germline lookup yields CDR1 SGHRS and CDR2 YFSETQ. This CDR3 is built from 16 residues. V lost 3 bases, J lost 3 bases, and 16 bases lay in between. The CDR3 region has the DNA TGCGCCAGCAGCTCCAACCCCGTCGGAAACTACAATGAGCAGTTCTTC. This encodes CASSSNPVGNYNEQFF.

This clonotype occurred a few times. This chain joins TRBV5-1 and TRBJ1-2, with 10 nucleotides matching TRBD1. This CDR3 has 15 residues. The germline V gene has CDR1 SGHRS and CDR2 YFSETQ. V shed 0 bases, J shed 4 bases, and the junction held 3 bases outside the gene matches. The DNA of the CDR3 is TGCGCCAGCAGCTTGGGACAGGGGGCAATCTATGGCTACACCTTC. Protein product: CASSLGQGAIYGYTF.

The chain has TRBV20-1 and TRBJ1-1; 10 bases line up with TRBD1. J gave up 6 bases and V 4 bases, and 8 bases lay outside the gene matches. Germline CDR1 and CDR2: DFQATT and SNEGSKA (reference sequence). This CDR3 has 14 amino acids. Here the CDR3 reads CSAILGQGYAEAFF. The CDR3 bases are TGCAGTGCTATTTTGGGACAGGGGTATGCTGAAGCTTTCTTT.

CDR3 nucleotide sequence: TGTACAAGCTTTAACACAGGGGGCAATGAGCAGTTCTTC. Its translation: CTSFNTGGNEQFF. The genes are TRBV6-1 and TRBJ2-1; 8 bases line up with TRBD1. The germline V gene has CDR1 MNHNS and CDR2 SASEGT. This CDR3 spans 13 amino acids.

The chain couples TRBV5-6 to TRBJ2-3, with a possible D match to TRBD2 (5 bases). CDR3 length: 15 residues. Germline V gene lookup returns CDR1 SGHDT and CDR2 YYEEEE. V lost 4 bases and J 2 bases, leaving 14 bases between the germline ends. The CDR3 sequence: CASSPRAEYTDTQYF. CDR3 nucleotides: TGTGCCAGCAGCCCCCGAGCGGAGTACACAGATACGCAGTATTTT.

The chain employs TRBV12-3 or TRBV12-4 and TRBJ2-3; the D is unclear. The germline V and J ends were trimmed by 3 bases and 1 base, with 8 bases remaining between them. The CDR3 length is 14 residues. CDR3 sequence (DNA): TGTGCCAGCAGTTTCATTTGGGGCACAGATACGCAGTATTTT. Translated: CASSFIWGTDTQYF.

This rearrangement joins TRBV2 to TRBJ2-1; D might be TRBD1 (6 bases). V was pared by 3 bases and J by 14 bases, with 23 bases between. The CDR3 consists of 15 residues. From germline, CDR1 is SNHLY and CDR2 FYNNEI. The chain's CDR3 is CASSDDRTYLFREFF. As DNA, the CDR3 is TGTGCCAGCAGTGACGACAGGACTTATCTCTTCCGGGAGTTCTTC. The variable domain in full, with the rest retrieved from reference TRBV2 and TRBJ2-1, is EPEVTQTPSHQVTQMGQEVILRCVPISNHLYFYWYRQILGQKVEFLVSFYNNEISEKSEIFDDQFSVERPDGSNFTLKIRSTKLEDSAMYFCASSDDRTYLFREFFGPGTRLTVL.

The rearrangement links TRBV24-1 to TRBJ2-1; possibly TRBD1 for D (6 bases). Germline V gene sequence: CDR1 KGHDR, CDR2 SFDVKD. Trimming took off 5 bases at V and 4 bases at J, with 8 bases between the two ends. CDR3 length equals 13 residues. The CDR3 DNA reads TGTGCCACCAGTGTCGACAGGTACAATGAGCAGTTCTTC. Translated: CATSVDRYNEQFF.

The rearrangement uses TRBV6-2 or TRBV6-3 and TRBJ2-7; maybe TRBD1 (6 bases). The germline gives CDR1 MNHEY, CDR2 SVGEGT. Trimming stripped 0 bases from V and 3 bases from J, with 15 bases between. The CDR3 extends over 16 amino acids. The CDR3 nucleotides read TGTGCCAGCAGTTACTCGGGCTCGCAGGGGTTCTACGAGCAGTACTTC. Residues: CASSYSGSQGFYEQYF.

CDR3 DNA sequence: TGCGCCAGCAGCTTGGCCGGGACAGGGGGCCATGAGCAGTTCTTC. It is translated as CASSLAGTGGHEQFF. The chain employs TRBV5-1 and TRBJ2-1; the match to TRBD1 covers 12 bases. Germline V gene lookup returns CDR1 SGHRS and CDR2 YFSETQ. This CDR3 has 15 amino acids. With V trimmed by 0 bases and J by 8 bases, 3 bases remained unmatched.

Only a few counts were recorded for this clonotype. The chain joins TRBV5-1 to TRBJ2-7; 7 bases are a match to TRBD1. Trimming removed 0 bases from V and 0 bases from J; junction bases left unmatched: 6. The CDR3 spans 16 residues. CDR1 and CDR2 (germline): SGHRS, YFSETQ. CDR3 residues: CASSLEAGDSSYEQYF. CDR3 DNA sequence: TGCGCCAGCAGCTTGGAGGCTGGGGACAGCTCCTACGAGCAGTACTTC.

This clonotype has just a few counts. An end of the junction differs from the germline gene, which may be a read error. This rearrangement joins TRBV12-3 or TRBV12-4 to TRBJ2-2, with a possible D match to TRBD1 (5 bases). The CDR3 extends over 18 amino acids. As DNA, the CDR3 is TGTGCCAGCAGTGCAACCCGACAGAGGAAGGCGAAAACCGGGGAGCTGTTTTTT. This translates into CASSATRQRKAKTGELFF.

The rearrangement links TRBV18 to TRBJ2-7; 7 bases fit TRBD1. The CDR3 has 14 amino acids. V shed 6 bases and J 3 bases; nucleotides not matched to a gene: 8. Germline lookup yields CDR1 KGHSH and CDR2 LQKENI. This chain's CDR3 is CASSGPGTDYEQYF. CDR3 coding DNA: TGTGCCAGCTCGGGCCCTGGGACAGACTACGAGCAGTACTTC.

The gene calls are TRBV4-2 and TRBJ1-5; D unresolved. Germline V gene sequence: CDR1 LGHNA, CDR2 YNFKEQ. V gave up 1 base and J gave up 4 bases, with 14 bases separating them. This CDR3 is built from 16 residues. The CDR3 loop reads CASSQGAGPKNQPQHF. In DNA form, the CDR3 reads TGTGCCAGCAGCCAAGGGGCAGGCCCAAAGAATCAGCCCCAGCATTTT.

The V and J genes are TRBV29-1 and TRBJ1-1; no firm D call. The germline gives CDR1 SQVTM, CDR2 ANQGSEA. CDR3 length: 10 amino acids. Deletions cut 5 bases from V and 5 bases from J, with 6 bases between. CDR3 region: CSVRYTEAFF. CDR3 sequence (DNA): TGCAGCGTTCGATATACTGAAGCTTTCTTT.

The chain links TRBV10-3 to TRBJ2-7, with D perhaps matching TRBD1 (6 bases). The ends were cut back, 6 bases at V and 2 bases at J, with 11 bases in the middle. This CDR3 is 13 amino acids long. The germline V gene has CDR1 ENHRY and CDR2 SYGVKD. The DNA of the CDR3 is TGTGCCATCAGCAACAGGGAACCCTACGAGCAGTACTTC. It is translated as CAISNREPYEQYF.

The table lists this clonotype with a few counts. J is TRBJ1-2 and V is TRBV7-8; 7 bases align to TRBD1. V lost 5 bases to trimming and J lost 4 bases; unmatched junction nucleotides: 4. Germline V CDR1 and CDR2: SGHVS, FQNEAQ. The CDR3 spans 13 residues. The CDR3 reads CASSAGTVYGYTF. CDR3 nucleotide sequence: TGTGCCAGCAGCGCCGGGACAGTCTATGGCTACACCTTC.

This clonotype was counted between two and nine times. The V call is TRBV5-1, the J call TRBJ2-7, with D possibly being TRBD1 or TRBD2 (5 bases each). Per the germline V gene, CDR1 is SGHRS and CDR2 is YFSETQ. Trimming shortened V by 0 bases and J by 1 base, and 14 bases separated the two germline ends. CDR3 length equals 16 residues. This CDR3 reads CASSLVGVGGSYEQYF. CDR3 coding DNA: TGCGCCAGCAGCTTGGTAGGGGTCGGAGGATCCTACGAGCAGTACTTC.

The chain employs TRBV28 and TRBJ2-3; D gene ambiguous. This CDR3 spans 15 amino acids. The germline CDR1 and CDR2 sequences are MDHEN and SYDVKM. V was trimmed by 3 bases and J by 3 bases, leaving 13 bases between them. The CDR3 here is CASSFDWTWTDTQYF. Here the CDR3 DNA reads TGTGCCAGCAGTTTTGACTGGACGTGGACAGATACGCAGTATTTT. The variable domain in full, completed from reference TRBV28 and TRBJ2-3, reads DVKVTQSSRYLVKRTGEKVFLECVQDMDHENMFWYRQDPGLGLRLIYFSYDVKMKEKGDIPEGYSVSREKKERFSLILESASTNQTSMYLCASSFDWTWTDTQYFGPGTRLTVL.